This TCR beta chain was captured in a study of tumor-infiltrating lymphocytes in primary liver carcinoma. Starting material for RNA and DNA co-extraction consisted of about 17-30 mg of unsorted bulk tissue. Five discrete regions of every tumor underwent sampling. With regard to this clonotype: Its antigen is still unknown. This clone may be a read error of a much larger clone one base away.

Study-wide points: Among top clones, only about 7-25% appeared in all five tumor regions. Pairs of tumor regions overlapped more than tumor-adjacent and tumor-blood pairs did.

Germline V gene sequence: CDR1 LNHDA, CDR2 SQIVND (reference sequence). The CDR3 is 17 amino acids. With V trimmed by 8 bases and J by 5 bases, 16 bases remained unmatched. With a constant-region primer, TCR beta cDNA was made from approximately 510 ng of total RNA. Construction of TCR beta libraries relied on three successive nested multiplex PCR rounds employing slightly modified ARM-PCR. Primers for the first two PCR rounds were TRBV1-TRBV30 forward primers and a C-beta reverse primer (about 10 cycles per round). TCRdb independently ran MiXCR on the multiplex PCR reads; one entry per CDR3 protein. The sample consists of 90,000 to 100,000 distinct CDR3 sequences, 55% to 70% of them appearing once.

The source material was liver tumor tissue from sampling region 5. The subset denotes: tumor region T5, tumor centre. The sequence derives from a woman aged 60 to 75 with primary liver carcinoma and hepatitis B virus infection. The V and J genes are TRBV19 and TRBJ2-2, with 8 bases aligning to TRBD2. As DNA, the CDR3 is TGTGCCAGTGGTCCAGAAGGGACTAGTCTTAGGACCGGGGAGCTGTTTTTT. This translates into CASGPEGTSLRTGELFF. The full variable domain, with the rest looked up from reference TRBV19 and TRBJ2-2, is DGGITQSPKYLFRKEGQNVTLSCEQNLNHDAMYWYRQDPGQGLRLIYYSQIVNDFQKGDIAEGYSVSREKKESFPLTVTSAQKNPTAFYLCASGPEGTSLRTGELFFGEGSRLTVL.